The rows below give T cell receptor beta chains drawn from one sample of a study of CD8+CD57+ T cells in acquired aplastic anemia. Using its own MiXCR run on the reads, TCRdb lists one record per CDR3 protein. The sample gives 150,000 to 200,000 distinct CDR3 sequences, 63% of which show up once; under 45% is in the top ten. Sequencing used sorted CD4+, CD8+, or CD8+CD57+ T cells (not recorded which) from PBMCs. The receptor source for this set is a human donor with aplastic anemia. CDR3s leave out the opening cysteine and the closing phenylalanine or tryptophan. D genes are given only for firm matches.

V	D	CDR3
TRBV20-1	.	SASRQLASTDTQY
TRBV2	.	ASSLGRDTIY
TRBV14	TRBD2	ASSPSTSGAYNEQF
TRBV24-1	TRBD1	ATSTGGKGANVLT
TRBV20-1	.	SARNPGGTEAF
TRBV10-3	.	AIGSSYNEQF
TRBV27	.	ASSYSIQETQY
TRBV7-2	.	ASSLFGTASETQY
TRBV12-3/TRBV12-4	TRBD2	ASRLAGELF
TRBV7-9	TRBD1	ASSLVGTGISYEQY
TRBV19	.	ASSTRGPGNTIY
TRBV29-1	TRBD2	SVLTGGASSTDTQY
TRBV19	TRBD1	ASTDREGWTEAF
TRBV7-8	.	ASSTLPSYEQY
TRBV29-1	.	SVPRRGSNSGGYT
TRBV20-1	TRBD1	SAREDGTGTYEQY
TRBV15	.	ATSREWSDTQY
TRBV19	.	ASSIKGNSGNTIY
TRBV20-1	TRBD1	SARPGTGGYGYT
TRBV4-2	TRBD2	ASSAGTSGGANEQF
TRBV6-5	.	ASSYSGDSPLH
TRBV7-2	.	ASRSGETQY
TRBV13	.	ASSLEGGDTQY
TRBV9	.	ASRAPGDNSPLH
TRBV7-6	TRBD2	ASSNGRANEQF
TRBV7-8	TRBD2	ASSLGTTSTGELF
TRBV7-9	.	TSSPGGTNYGYT
TRBV5-5	TRBD1	ASSYGQGSYNSPLH
TRBV7-2	.	ASSFLPLARTDTQY
TRBV15	.	ATSRANSPLH
TRBV19	.	ASSRLSGANVLT
TRBV2	.	ASSEIRLQDTQY
TRBV25-1	.	ASSESPGSHEQY
TRBV6-1	.	ASTRRVDLGMGYT
TRBV12-3/TRBV12-4	.	ASSFGGGRQPQH
TRBV6-1	.	ASSEFWNMDSPLH
TRBV25-1	.	ASSVVYEQY
TRBV7-6	.	ASSLSPPQDSGANVLT
TRBV7-6	.	ASSLSGGLSYEQY
TRBV10-3	TRBD1	AISDSGTGNEKLF
TRBV19	TRBD1	ASSISSFGQGLGYT
TRBV7-3	.	ASSVSGYYGYT
TRBV20-1	.	SARESGSYNSPLH